Reported below is one T cell receptor (beta chain). Its antigen is not identified. This specimen comes from a study of T cell responses to AZD1222 COVID-19 vaccine. Assay used: immunoSEQ multiplex PCR; TCRdb lists only in-frame clones, some missing. The sample lists about 120,000 clones; about 90% were seen once. Germline assignment: CDR1 SGHRS and CDR2 YFSETQ. J was trimmed by 4 bases and V by 0 bases; bases with no gene match: 6. The CDR3 spans 17 residues. Study results and limitations: Among vaccine-associated CD4 TCRs, coverage spanned spike, with dominance at 160-218 and 743-854. The peak T cell response came first, and repertoires were sampled only after it. Reports say nearly half of spike-specific TCRs go after unmutated variant regions.

This material consisted of peripheral blood, taken on day 0 of AZD1222 vaccination. This clonotype was obtained from an adult in good health. This chain uses TRBV5-1 with TRBJ2-1; TRBD2 agrees at 11 bases. This CDR3 reads CASSLEVAGGSYNEQFF. In DNA, the CDR3 is TGCGCCAGCAGCTTGGAGGTAGCGGGAGGGTCGTACAATGAGCAGTTCTTC.